This is a list of T cell receptor beta chains from one sample in a study of cytomegalovirus exposure and HLA in healthy donors. The assay was immunoSEQ multiplex PCR, and TCRdb's table has in-frame clones only and misses some. There are about 180,000 clones in the sample; 65% to 85% occur only once, and 2% to 2.5% lies in the top ten. Specimen: PBMCs. These TCRs come from a man aged 60-69 years in good health and CMV-seronegative. Each CDR3 is given with its conserved first and last residue. The D gene is left open where the match is weak. Rows give clone size only sometimes, using once, few, many, or a class for an expanded clone.

J gene: TRBJ1-5; clone size: -; V gene: TRBV27; D gene: -; CDR3 DNA: TGTGCCAGCACCAGAGGCGAGGGTTTGCCCCAGCATTTT; CDR3 protein: CASTRGEGLPQHF
J gene: TRBJ2-5; clone size: -; V gene: TRBV2; D gene: -; CDR3 DNA: TGTGCCAGCAGTGACCGGGGATCCCCACAAGAGACCCAGTACTTC; CDR3 protein: CASSDRGSPQETQYF
J gene: TRBJ1-5; clone size: -; V gene: TRBV6-1; D gene: TRBD1; CDR3 DNA: TGTGCCAGCCGCGGGACAGGGCCTACTTTGGCCCAGCATTTT; CDR3 protein: CASRGTGPTLAQHF
J gene: TRBJ1-2; clone size: -; V gene: TRBV7-8; D gene: -; CDR3 DNA: TGTGCCAGCAGCTTAGCGACCGAGGGAAGGAACTATGGCTACACCTTC; CDR3 protein: CASSLATEGRNYGYTF
J gene: TRBJ2-3; clone size: -; V gene: TRBV2; D gene: TRBD2; CDR3 DNA: TGTGCCAGCAGCTATAGCGGGAGGGGCACAGATACGCAGTATTTT; CDR3 protein: CASSYSGRGTDTQYF
J gene: TRBJ2-3; clone size: -; V gene: TRBV5-1; D gene: TRBD2; CDR3 DNA: TGCGCCAGCAGCCCCGGACTAGCGGGGGGCACAGATACGCAGTATTTT; CDR3 protein: CASSPGLAGGTDTQYF
J gene: TRBJ2-1; clone size: -; V gene: TRBV6-6; D gene: TRBD2; CDR3 DNA: TGTGCCAGCAGTGACCAGCGGGGGGGCAGTGAGCAGTTCTTC; CDR3 protein: CASSDQRGGSEQFF
J gene: TRBJ2-7; clone size: -; V gene: TRBV7-3; D gene: -; CDR3 DNA: TGTGCCAGCAGCTTTGGAGGACCGACCAGCGAGCAGTACTTC; CDR3 protein: CASSFGGPTSEQYF
J gene: TRBJ2-7; clone size: -; V gene: TRBV28; D gene: TRBD2; CDR3 DNA: TGTGCCAGCAGTCCCGGGGGGGGCGGGAGCTACGAGCAGTACTTC; CDR3 protein: CASSPGGGGSYEQYF
J gene: TRBJ1-1; clone size: -; V gene: TRBV7-2; D gene: -; CDR3 DNA: TGTGCCAGCAGCTTTCAGCAGGGGATGGGTGAAGCTTTCTTT; CDR3 protein: CASSFQQGMGEAFF
J gene: TRBJ2-1; clone size: -; V gene: TRBV5-1; D gene: TRBD2; CDR3 DNA: TGCGCCAGCAGTGTGGCCCTGGGGAGGGGTAGGAGTGAGCAGTTCTTC; CDR3 protein: CASSVALGRGRSEQFF
J gene: TRBJ2-1; clone size: once; V gene: TRBV5-4; D gene: -; CDR3 DNA: TGTGCCAGCAGCCCCTCGAGCAGGGCCTACAATGAGCAGTTCTTC; CDR3 protein: CASSPSSRAYNEQFF
J gene: TRBJ1-4; clone size: -; V gene: TRBV5-1; D gene: TRBD1; CDR3 DNA: TGCGCCAGCAGCTTGGGGCCTGACAGGGTCGGTAATGAAAAACTGTTTTTT; CDR3 protein: CASSLGPDRVGNEKLFF
J gene: TRBJ1-2; clone size: once; V gene: TRBV6-6; D gene: TRBD1; CDR3 DNA: TGTGCCAGCAGCTTAGGACAGGGCGATGGCTACACCTTC; CDR3 protein: CASSLGQGDGYTF
J gene: TRBJ2-5; clone size: -; V gene: TRBV19; D gene: TRBD1; CDR3 DNA: TGTGCCACAAGCATACAGGGGGCGCGTCCAGAGACCCAGTACTTC; CDR3 protein: CATSIQGARPETQYF
J gene: TRBJ2-7; clone size: -; V gene: TRBV30; D gene: -; CDR3 DNA: TGTGCCTGGAGTAGAGGGATCTACGAGCAGTACTTC; CDR3 protein: CAWSRGIYEQYF
J gene: TRBJ2-7; clone size: -; V gene: TRBV15; D gene: -; CDR3 DNA: TGTGCCACCAGCAGAGAACGCCCTGTCCTAGGCGAGCAGTACTTC; CDR3 protein: CATSRERPVLGEQYF
J gene: TRBJ2-3; clone size: -; V gene: TRBV19; D gene: -; CDR3 DNA: TGTGCCAGTAGTATGGGTGGGGCCGCAGATACGCAGTATTTT; CDR3 protein: CASSMGGAADTQYF
J gene: TRBJ1-1; clone size: few; V gene: TRBV9; D gene: TRBD1; CDR3 DNA: TGTGCCAGCAGCACTGGGACAGGACGGAACACTGAAGCTTTCTTT; CDR3 protein: CASSTGTGRNTEAFF
J gene: TRBJ1-4; clone size: few; V gene: TRBV18; D gene: -; CDR3 DNA: TGTGCCAGCTCACCAGGGAGGAATGAAAAACTGTTTTTT; CDR3 protein: CASSPGRNEKLFF
J gene: TRBJ1-2; clone size: -; V gene: TRBV11-2; D gene: -; CDR3 DNA: TGTGCCAGCAGCTTCAACGGCCCGTCGGGGGGCTACACCTTC; CDR3 protein: CASSFNGPSGGYTF
J gene: TRBJ2-6; clone size: few; V gene: TRBV19; D gene: -; CDR3 DNA: TGTGCCAGTAGTACCAATGGGGCCAACGTCCTGACTTTC; CDR3 protein: CASSTNGANVLTF
J gene: TRBJ2-5; clone size: -; V gene: TRBV11-2; D gene: TRBD1; CDR3 DNA: TGTGCCAGCAGCCCAGACAGGGCGGGAGAGACCCAGTACTTC; CDR3 protein: CASSPDRAGETQYF
J gene: TRBJ2-1; clone size: -; V gene: TRBV5-1; D gene: TRBD1; CDR3 DNA: TGCGCCAGCAGCCAAGGGACAGGGTGGTCCTACAATGAGCAGTTCTTC; CDR3 protein: CASSQGTGWSYNEQFF
J gene: TRBJ1-5; clone size: -; V gene: TRBV5-1; D gene: -; CDR3 DNA: TGCGCCAGCAGCTTAACAGGGTCTCAGCCCCAGCATTTT; CDR3 protein: CASSLTGSQPQHF
J gene: TRBJ2-3; clone size: -; V gene: TRBV7-9; D gene: -; CDR3 DNA: TGTGCCAGCAGCTTTTTGCTTCCCTGGGACATTCGTTGGACAGATACGCAGTATTTT; CDR3 protein: CASSFLLPWDIRWTDTQYF
J gene: TRBJ2-1; clone size: -; V gene: TRBV5-1; D gene: -; CDR3 DNA: TGCGCCAGCAGCTTTGCCCCCTGGCAGGGTGGTAGTGAGCAGTTCTTC; CDR3 protein: CASSFAPWQGGSEQFF